This TCR beta chain emerged from a study of OX40 agonist ivuxolimab in advanced cancers. On the study more broadly: Ivuxolimab, an agonistic anti-OX40 (CD134) antibody, was given to patients. At 65% to 90% male, the cohort had a mean age of 60 years, ranging from about 20 to 79.

This CDR3 spans 17 amino acids. The germline V and J ends were trimmed by 5 bases and 2 bases, with 22 bases remaining between them. CDR1 and CDR2 from the germline V gene are ENHRY and SYGVKD. Enrollment shut out patients with autoimmune disease history or systemic immunosuppression. Repertoires were generated with immunoSEQ multiplex PCR, while TCRdb's copy carries only in-frame clones and drops some. The sample contains about 130,000 clones, 85% to 95% of which appear only once. The gene calls are TRBV10-3 and TRBJ2-7, with a tentative D call TRBD1 (9 bases). The sequence came from an adult with an advanced solid tumor such as melanoma, head and neck, liver or kidney cancer. The sequences come from CD4+ or CD8+ T cells sorted from blood, collected in a trial of the OX40 agonist ivuxolimab. The CDR3 region has the DNA TGTGCCATCAGTCGGGACAGGGACACCGGGAGGGCCTACGAGCAGTACTTC. This encodes CAISRDRDTGRAYEQYF.